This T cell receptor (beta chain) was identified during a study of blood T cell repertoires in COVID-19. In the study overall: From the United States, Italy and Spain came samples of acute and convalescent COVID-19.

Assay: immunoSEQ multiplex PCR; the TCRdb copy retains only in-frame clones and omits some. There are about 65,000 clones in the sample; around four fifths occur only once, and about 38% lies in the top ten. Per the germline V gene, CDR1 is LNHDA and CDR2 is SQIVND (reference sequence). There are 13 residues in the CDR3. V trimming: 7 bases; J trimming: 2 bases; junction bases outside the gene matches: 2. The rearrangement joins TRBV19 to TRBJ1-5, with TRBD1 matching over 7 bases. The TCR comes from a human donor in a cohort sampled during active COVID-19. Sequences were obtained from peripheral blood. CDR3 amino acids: CASTDRGNQPQHF. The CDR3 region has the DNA TGTGCCAGTACCGACAGGGGCAATCAGCCCCAGCATTTT.